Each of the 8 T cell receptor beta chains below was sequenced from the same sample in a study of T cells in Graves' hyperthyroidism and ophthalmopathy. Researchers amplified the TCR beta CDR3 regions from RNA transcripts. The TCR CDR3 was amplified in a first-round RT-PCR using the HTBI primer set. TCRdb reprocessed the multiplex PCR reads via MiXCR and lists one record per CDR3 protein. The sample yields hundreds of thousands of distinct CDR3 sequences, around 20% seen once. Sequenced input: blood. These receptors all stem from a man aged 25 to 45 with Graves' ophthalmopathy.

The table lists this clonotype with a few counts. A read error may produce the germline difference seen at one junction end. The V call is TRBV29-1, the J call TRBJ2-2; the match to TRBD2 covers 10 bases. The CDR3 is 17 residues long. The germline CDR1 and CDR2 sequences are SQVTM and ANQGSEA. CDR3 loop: CSVEDRSGLAKTGELFF. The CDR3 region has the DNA TGCAGCGTTGAAGATCGTTCGGGACTAGCGAAGACCGGGGAGCTGTTTTTT.

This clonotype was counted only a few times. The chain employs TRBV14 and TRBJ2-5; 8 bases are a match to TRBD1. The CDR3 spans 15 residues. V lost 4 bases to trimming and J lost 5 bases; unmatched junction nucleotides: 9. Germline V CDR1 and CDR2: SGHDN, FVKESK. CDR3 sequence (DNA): TGTGCCAGCAGCCGATTCCAGGGGGCAAGGGAGACCCAGTACTTC. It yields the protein CASSRFQGARETQYF.

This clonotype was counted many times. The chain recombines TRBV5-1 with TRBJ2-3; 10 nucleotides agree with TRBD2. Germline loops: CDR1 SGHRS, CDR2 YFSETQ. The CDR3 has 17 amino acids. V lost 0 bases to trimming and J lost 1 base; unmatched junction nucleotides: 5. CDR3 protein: CASSLAPSGSGTDTQYF. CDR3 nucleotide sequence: TGCGCCAGCAGCTTGGCCCCTAGCGGGAGCGGCACAGATACGCAGTATTTT. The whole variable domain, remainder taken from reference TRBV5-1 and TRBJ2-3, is KAGVTQTPRYLIKTRGQQVTLSCSPISGHRSVSWYQQTPGQGLQFLFEYFSETQRNKGNFPGRFSGRQFSNSRSEMNVSTLELGDSALYLCASSLAPSGSGTDTQYFGPGTRLTVL.

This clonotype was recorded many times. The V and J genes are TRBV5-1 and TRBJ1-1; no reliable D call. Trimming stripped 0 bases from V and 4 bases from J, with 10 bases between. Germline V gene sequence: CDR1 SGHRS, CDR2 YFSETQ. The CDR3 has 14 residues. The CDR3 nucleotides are TGCGCCAGCAGCTTGGATGGGCGTGTCACTGAAGCTTTCTTT. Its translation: CASSLDGRVTEAFF.

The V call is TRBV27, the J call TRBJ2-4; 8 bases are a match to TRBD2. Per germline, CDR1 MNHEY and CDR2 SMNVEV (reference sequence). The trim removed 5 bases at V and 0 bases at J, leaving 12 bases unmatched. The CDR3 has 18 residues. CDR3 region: CASSPGLEAGVAKNIQYF. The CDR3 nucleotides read TGTGCCAGCAGTCCGGGACTAGAGGCGGGGGTAGCCAAAAACATTCAGTACTTC.

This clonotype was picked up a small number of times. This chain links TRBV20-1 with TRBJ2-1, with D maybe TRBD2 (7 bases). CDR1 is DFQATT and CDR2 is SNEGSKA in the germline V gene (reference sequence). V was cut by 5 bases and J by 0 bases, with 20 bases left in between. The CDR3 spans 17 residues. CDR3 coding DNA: TGCAGTGCTTCCGGAGGGGGGGTAAAATTCTCCTACAATGAGCAGTTCTTC. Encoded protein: CSASGGGVKFSYNEQFF.

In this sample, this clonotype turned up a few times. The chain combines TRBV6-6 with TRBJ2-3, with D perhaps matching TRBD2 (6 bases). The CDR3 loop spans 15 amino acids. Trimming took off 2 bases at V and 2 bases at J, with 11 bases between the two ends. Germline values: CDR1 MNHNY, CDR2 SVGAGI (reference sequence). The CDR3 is CASSYRDLDTDTQYF. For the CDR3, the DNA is TGTGCCAGCAGTTACCGGGACTTAGACACAGATACGCAGTATTTT.

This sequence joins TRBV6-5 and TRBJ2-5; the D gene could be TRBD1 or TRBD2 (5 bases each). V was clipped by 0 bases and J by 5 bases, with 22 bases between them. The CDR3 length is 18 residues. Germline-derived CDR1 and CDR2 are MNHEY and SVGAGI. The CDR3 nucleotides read TGTGCCAGCAGTTACTCCGACAGTCCGGACTGCCTCCGGGAGACCCAGTACTTC. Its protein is CASSYSDSPDCLRETQYF.